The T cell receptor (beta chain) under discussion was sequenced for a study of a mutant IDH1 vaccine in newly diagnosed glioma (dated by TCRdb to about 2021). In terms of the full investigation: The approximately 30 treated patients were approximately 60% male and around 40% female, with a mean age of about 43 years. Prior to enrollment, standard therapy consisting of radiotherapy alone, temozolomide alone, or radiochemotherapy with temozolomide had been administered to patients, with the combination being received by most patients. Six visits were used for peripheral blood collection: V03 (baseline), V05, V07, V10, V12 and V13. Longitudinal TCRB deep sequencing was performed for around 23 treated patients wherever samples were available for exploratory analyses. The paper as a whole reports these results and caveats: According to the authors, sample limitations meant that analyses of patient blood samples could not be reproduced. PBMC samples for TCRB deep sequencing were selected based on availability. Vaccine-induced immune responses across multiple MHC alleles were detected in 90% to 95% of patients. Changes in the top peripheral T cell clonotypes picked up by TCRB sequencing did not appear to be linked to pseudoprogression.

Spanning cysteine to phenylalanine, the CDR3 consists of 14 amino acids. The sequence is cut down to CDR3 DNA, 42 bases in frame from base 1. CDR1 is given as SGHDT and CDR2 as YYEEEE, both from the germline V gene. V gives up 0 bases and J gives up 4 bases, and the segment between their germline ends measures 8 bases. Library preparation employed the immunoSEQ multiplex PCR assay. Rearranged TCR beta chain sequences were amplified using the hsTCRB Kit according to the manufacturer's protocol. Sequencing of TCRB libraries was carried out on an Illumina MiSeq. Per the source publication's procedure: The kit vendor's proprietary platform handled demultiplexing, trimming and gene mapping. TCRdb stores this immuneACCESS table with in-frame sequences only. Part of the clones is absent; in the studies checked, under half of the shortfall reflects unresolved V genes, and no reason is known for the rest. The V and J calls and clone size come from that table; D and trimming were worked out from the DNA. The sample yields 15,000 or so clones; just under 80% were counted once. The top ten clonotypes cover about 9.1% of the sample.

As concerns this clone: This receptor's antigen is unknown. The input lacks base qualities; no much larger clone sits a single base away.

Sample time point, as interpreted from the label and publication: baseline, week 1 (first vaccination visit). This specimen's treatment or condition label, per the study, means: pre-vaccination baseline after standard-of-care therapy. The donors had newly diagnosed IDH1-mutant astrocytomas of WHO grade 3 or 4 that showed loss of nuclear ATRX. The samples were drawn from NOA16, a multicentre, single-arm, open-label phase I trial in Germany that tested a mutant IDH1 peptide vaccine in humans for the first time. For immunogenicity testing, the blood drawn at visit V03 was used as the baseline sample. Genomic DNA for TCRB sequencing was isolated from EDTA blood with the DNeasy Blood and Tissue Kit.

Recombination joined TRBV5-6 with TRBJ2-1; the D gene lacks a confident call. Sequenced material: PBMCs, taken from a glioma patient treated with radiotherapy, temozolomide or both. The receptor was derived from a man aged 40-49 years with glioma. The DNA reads TGTGCCAGCAGCTTGGAATCAGCTTACAATGAGCAGTTCTTC. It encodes CASSLESAYNEQFF.